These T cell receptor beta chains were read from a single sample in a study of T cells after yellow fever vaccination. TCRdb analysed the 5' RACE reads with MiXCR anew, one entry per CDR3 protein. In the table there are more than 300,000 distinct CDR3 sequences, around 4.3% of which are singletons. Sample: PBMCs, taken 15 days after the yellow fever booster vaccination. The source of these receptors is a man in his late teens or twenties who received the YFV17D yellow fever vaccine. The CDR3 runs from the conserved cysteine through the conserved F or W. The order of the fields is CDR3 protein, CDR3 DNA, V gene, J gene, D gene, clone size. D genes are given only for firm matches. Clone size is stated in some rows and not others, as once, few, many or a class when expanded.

CSAQDRNYGYTF	TGCAGTGCTCAGGACAGAAACTATGGCTACACCTTC	TRBV20-1	TRBJ1-2	.	many
CASGGTTNEKLFF	TGTGCCAGCGGCGGGACAACGAATGAAAAACTGTTTTTT	TRBV10-3	TRBJ1-4	.	few
CASSSSEWGDEAFF	TGTGCCAGCAGCTCGTCCGAATGGGGTGACGAAGCTTTCTTT	TRBV7-2	TRBJ1-1	.	many
CATSRDTRKDTQYF	TGTGCCACCAGCAGAGATACTCGAAAGGATACGCAGTATTTT	TRBV15	TRBJ2-3	.	many
CATHPPGGIYKEQFF	TGTGCCACCCATCCCCCGGGGGGCATTTACAAGGAGCAGTTCTTC	TRBV7-2	TRBJ2-1	.	.
CSVEEPTSLVSYNEQFF	TGCAGCGTTGAGGAACCGACTAGCCTCGTTTCCTACAATGAGCAGTTCTTC	TRBV29-1	TRBJ2-1	TRBD2	.
CASSQIGGGTDTQYF	TGTGCCAGCAGCCAAATCGGGGGGGGGACAGATACGCAGTATTTT	TRBV4-2	TRBJ2-3	TRBD2	many
CAISDGGGTTDTQYF	TGTGCCATCAGTGACGGCGGGGGGACCACAGATACGCAGTATTTT	TRBV10-3	TRBJ2-3	TRBD2	few
CASSLGQGAGDEQFF	TGCGCCAGCAGCTTGGGACAGGGGGCCGGAGATGAGCAGTTCTTC	TRBV5-1	TRBJ2-1	TRBD1	many
CASHEGGEGYEQYF	TGTGCCAGCCATGAAGGGGGCGAGGGGTACGAGCAGTACTTC	TRBV6-2/TRBV6-3	TRBJ2-7	TRBD1	.
CASSQGGGGPDTQYF	TGCGCCAGCAGCCAAGGGGGCGGGGGGCCCGATACGCAGTATTTT	TRBV4-3	TRBJ2-3	TRBD2	.
CASSGTSGGALDTQYF	TGTGCCAGCAGTGGGACTAGCGGGGGGGCCTTGGATACGCAGTATTTT	TRBV25-1	TRBJ2-3	TRBD2	few
CASSLNGGTEAFF	TGTGCCAGCAGCCTGAATGGGGGGACTGAAGCTTTCTTT	TRBV12-3/TRBV12-4	TRBJ1-1	.	many
CASSLLQGVGNTEAFF	TGCGCCAGCAGCTTGCTTCAGGGAGTGGGGAACACTGAAGCTTTCTTT	TRBV5-1	TRBJ1-1	.	few
CASRGQGATEAFF	TGTGCCAGCAGGGGACAGGGGGCGACTGAAGCTTTCTTT	TRBV7-9	TRBJ1-1	TRBD1	few
CASSPGTVTPNPGNTIYF	TGTGCCAGCAGCCCGGGGACAGTGACACCGAATCCTGGGAACACCATATATTTT	TRBV5-6	TRBJ1-3	TRBD1	few
CASAATGASYEQYF	TGCGCCTCAGCGGCCACAGGGGCCTCCTACGAGCAGTACTTC	TRBV5-1	TRBJ2-7	TRBD1	many
CASQGVLNEKLFF	TGTGCCAGCCAAGGAGTTTTGAATGAAAAACTGTTTTTT	TRBV5-5	TRBJ1-4	.	.
CASSSPWGYEQYF	TGTGCCAGCAGCTCCCCGTGGGGCTACGAGCAGTACTTC	TRBV7-9	TRBJ2-7	.	.
CATSTSGGAGGQNEQFF	TGTGCCACCAGCACTAGCGGGGGGGCCGGGGGACAGAATGAGCAGTTCTTC	TRBV24-1	TRBJ2-1	TRBD2	few
CSVEGAENTGELFF	TGCAGCGTTGAGGGGGCCGAGAACACCGGGGAGCTGTTTTTT	TRBV29-1	TRBJ2-2	.	.
CASSPGGHLNTEAFF	TGCGCCAGCAGTCCGGGGGGACACCTGAACACTGAAGCTTTCTTT	TRBV5-1	TRBJ1-1	.	many
CASTPWAGSNYGYTF	TGTGCCAGCACCCCATGGGCAGGGTCTAACTATGGCTACACCTTC	TRBV12-3/TRBV12-4	TRBJ1-2	.	many
CASSLYGGGNSPLHF	TGTGCCAGCAGCTTGTACGGGGGCGGTAATTCACCCCTCCACTTT	TRBV7-3	TRBJ1-6	.	many
CASSATGTGDYGYTF	TGTGCCAGCAGTGCCACCGGGACAGGGGACTATGGCTACACCTTC	TRBV6-1	TRBJ1-2	TRBD1	.
CASSATAPDEQFF	TGTGCCAGCAGTGCGACCGCGCCAGATGAGCAGTTCTTC	TRBV12-3/TRBV12-4	TRBJ2-1	.	many
CASSPDRHIGGYTF	TGTGCCAGCAGCCCCGACCGCCATATCGGCGGCTACACCTTC	TRBV27	TRBJ1-2	.	few
CASSLAPSGGADTQYF	TGTGCCAGCAGCTTAGCGCCTAGCGGGGGTGCTGATACGCAGTATTTT	TRBV7-6	TRBJ2-3	TRBD2	many
CASAMSGQSNSPLHF	TGTGCCAGCGCGATGTCGGGACAGTCCAATTCACCCCTCCACTTT	TRBV12-3/TRBV12-4	TRBJ1-6	TRBD1	few
CASSSLRVGHSYEQYF	TGTGCCAGCAGCTCTCTAAGGGTAGGACACTCCTACGAGCAGTACTTC	TRBV7-8	TRBJ2-7	.	few
CSVGSGGMADTQYF	TGCAGCGTTGGTAGCGGGGGAATGGCAGATACGCAGTATTTT	TRBV29-1	TRBJ2-3	TRBD2	.
CASSLGLPPSGYTF	TGTGCCAGCAGCTTAGGATTACCTCCGTCGGGCTACACCTTC	TRBV11-1	TRBJ1-2	.	many
CSALGGGNTEAFF	TGCAGCGCCCTAGGCGGGGGGAACACTGAAGCTTTCTTT	TRBV29-1	TRBJ1-1	.	many
CASSLEGRKETQYF	TGCGCCAGCAGCTTGGAAGGAAGGAAAGAGACCCAGTACTTC	TRBV5-1	TRBJ2-5	.	many
CATTQGTSSYNEQFF	TGTGCCACCACCCAAGGAACTAGCTCCTACAATGAGCAGTTCTTC	TRBV15	TRBJ2-1	.	few
CASSLQRLNTGELFF	TGTGCCAGCAGCTTACAGCGGCTGAACACCGGGGAGCTGTTTTTT	TRBV7-8	TRBJ2-2	.	few
CASSFGADGYTF	TGTGCCAGCAGTTTTGGGGCAGATGGCTACACCTTC	TRBV12-3/TRBV12-4	TRBJ1-2	.	.
CSARDTGGAVDEQFF	TGCAGTGCTAGAGATACCGGGGGGGCCGTCGATGAGCAGTTCTTC	TRBV20-1	TRBJ2-1	TRBD2	many